The source of this T cell receptor (beta chain) is a study of PD-1 blockade in classical Hodgkin lymphoma. The wider study: Every 2 weeks, patients had 3 mg/kg nivolumab intravenously. Whole-study findings and limits: When set against healthy donors, newly diagnosed patients were reported to show lower baseline TCR diversity. It was CD4+ TCR diversity, not CD8+, that rose significantly by C4D1. Lower baseline TCR diversity marked trial partial responders and progressors.

TCRdb's copy holds only in-frame clones and misses some; the assay was immunoSEQ multiplex PCR. This table holds fewer than 25,000 clones, under 75% found once. CDR3 length equals 11 residues. The germline V and J ends were trimmed by 10 bases and 4 bases, with 11 bases remaining between them. Per germline, CDR1 MNHNY and CDR2 SVGAGI (reference sequence). Time point indicated: cycle 4 day 1 (C4D1), after 5 to 7 weeks of nivolumab. Every patient relapsed after autologous stem cell transplantation, and brentuximab vedotin exposure varied. A remark on this clone: Antigen specificity is unknown.

The chain joins TRBV6-6 to TRBJ2-7; the D is unclear. This sequence was found in a human donor with classical Hodgkin lymphoma. Specimen: peripheral blood mononuclear cells (PBMCs), collected before the fourth cycle of nivolumab. In nucleotides, the CDR3 is TGTGCCACCGCTCTGGGGTACGAGCAGTACTTC. As protein: CATALGYEQYF.